The 20 T cell receptor beta chains below come from one sample, sequenced in a study of T cells in Graves' hyperthyroidism and ophthalmopathy. Regions amplified from RNA transcripts were the TCR beta CDR3 regions. Initially, a first-round RT-PCR of the TCR CDR3 employed the HTBI primer set. TCRdb reanalysed the multiplex PCR reads using MiXCR and keeps one entry per CDR3 protein. The sample comprises about 840,000 distinct CDR3 sequences, 35% to 40% of which are singletons, and 8.9% rests with the top ten. The sequenced material came from blood. Receptor source: a man younger than 35 with Graves' hyperthyroidism.

The table lists this clonotype with a few counts. This chain joins TRBV5-4 and TRBJ1-1, with D tentatively TRBD1 (5 bases). Trimming stripped 5 bases from V and 0 bases from J, with 14 bases between. This CDR3 is built from 15 residues. Germline CDR1 and CDR2: SGHNT and YYREEE (reference sequence). This chain's CDR3 is CASRTGPDMNTEAFF. CDR3 bases: TGTGCCAGCAGGACGGGGCCAGACATGAACACTGAAGCTTTCTTT.

This clonotype was counted a single time. V is TRBV5-1 and J is TRBJ1-1; the match to TRBD1 covers 7 bases. The CDR3 runs to 16 residues. Germline-derived CDR1 and CDR2 are SGHRS and YFSETQ. The trim removed 0 bases at V and 4 bases at J, leaving 9 bases unmatched. In DNA form, the CDR3 reads TGCGCCAGCAGCTTGGGACAGACAGGGAGTATCACTGAAGCTTTCTTT. Translation gives CASSLGQTGSITEAFF.

This clonotype has just a few counts. The rearrangement uses TRBV20-1 and TRBJ2-2; D gene ambiguous. Germline CDR1 is DFQATT and CDR2 is SNEGSKA (reference sequence). This CDR3 has 16 residues. Trimming pared 0 bases from V and 0 bases from J, leaving 11 bases between. The CDR3 loop reads CSARDSGRANTGELFF. The DNA of the CDR3 is TGCAGTGCTAGAGATTCAGGCCGCGCGAACACCGGGGAGCTGTTTTTT.

This sequence joins TRBV29-1 and TRBJ2-3; 10 positions match TRBD2. V was clipped by 6 bases and J by 3 bases; unmatched bases: 6. The CDR3 has 14 residues. CDR1 and CDR2 (germline): SQVTM, ANQGSEA. CDR3 amino acids: CSVIAGGDTDTQYF. The CDR3 nucleotides read TGCAGCGTCATAGCGGGAGGAGATACAGATACGCAGTATTTT.

This clonotype was seen a few times. This chain uses TRBV9 with TRBJ2-5, with D perhaps being TRBD1 or TRBD2 (5 bases each). The CDR3 sequence is 14 residues long. Trimming removed 5 bases at V and 0 bases at J, with 11 bases between. The germline V gene encodes CDR1 SGDLS and CDR2 YYNGEE. CDR3 DNA sequence: TGTGCCAGCAGTCCGGGGCTGTACCAAGAGACCCAGTACTTC. Protein sequence: CASSPGLYQETQYF. The full variable domain, with the rest looked up from reference TRBV9 and TRBJ2-5, is DSGVTQTPKHLITATGQRVTLRCSPRSGDLSVYWYQQSLDQGLQFLIQYYNGEERAKGNILERFSAQQFPDLHSELNLSSLELGDSALYFCASSPGLYQETQYFGPGTRLLVL.

Only a few counts were recorded for this clonotype. This chain joins TRBV7-2 and TRBJ2-7; 11 nucleotides align to TRBD2. The V and J ends lost 4 bases and 3 bases, in that order; junction bases with no gene match: 11. CDR1 is SGHTA and CDR2 is FQGNSA in the germline V gene. This CDR3 is 17 amino acids long. This CDR3 reads CASSSRALLAGDYEQYF. The CDR3 coding sequence is TGTGCCAGCAGCTCCCGCGCCCTACTAGCGGGAGACTACGAGCAGTACTTC.

The table lists this clonotype with many counts. The chain combines TRBV7-6 with TRBJ2-7, with TRBD1 as a possible D gene (6 bases). Trimming cost V 5 bases and J 0 bases, with 11 bases left between them. Germline lookup yields CDR1 SGHVS and CDR2 FNYEAQ. The CDR3 length is 14 residues. The DNA of the CDR3 is TGTGCCAGCAGCGCCCGACAGGACTCCTACGAGCAGTACTTC. Protein product: CASSARQDSYEQYF.

As regards this clonotype: The junction shows a germline mismatch at one end, possibly a read error. V gene TRBV5-1 combines with J gene TRBJ2-7; no definite D call. The CDR3 contains 14 residues. The V gene's germline CDR1 is SGHRS and CDR2 YFSETQ. DNA of the CDR3: TGTGCCAGCAGCTCTACAGAGCTCTCCTACGAGCAGTACTTC. Amino acids: CASSSTELSYEQYF.

The rearrangement uses TRBV19 and TRBJ1-4, with D possibly matching TRBD1 (6 bases). The germline V gene encodes CDR1 LNHDA and CDR2 SQIVND (reference sequence). Trimming pared 9 bases from V and 7 bases from J, leaving 18 bases between. The CDR3 contains 14 residues. The CDR3 spells CASSPGAGVEKLFF. In DNA form, the CDR3 reads TGTGCCAGCAGCCCCGGGGCAGGGGTTGAAAAACTGTTTTTT.

This clonotype was detected only a few times. The chain has TRBV6-5 and TRBJ1-1; no clear D. V lost 2 bases and J lost 2, with 9 bases in between. The CDR3 contains 14 residues. In germline, CDR1 is MNHEY, CDR2 SVGAGI. This CDR3 is CASSYITANTEAFF. Written as DNA, the CDR3 is TGTGCCAGCAGTTACATCACGGCTAACACTGAAGCTTTCTTT.

In regard to this clonotype: A read error may account for a junction end that differs from germline. V and J are TRBV25-1 and TRBJ1-2, with no clear D. The CDR3 consists of 14 residues. CDR1 and CDR2 (germline): MGHDK, SYGVNS. The CDR3, as DNA: TGTACCAGCAGCCCCATCGAGGGTGACTATGGCTACACCTTC. This translates into CTSSPIEGDYGYTF.

This clonotype was picked up many times. At one of its ends the junction is not consistent with the germline gene, which may arise from a read error. The chain couples TRBV7-7 to TRBJ1-6; no definite D call. CDR3 length: 13 residues. CDR1 is SSHAT and CDR2 is FNYEAQ in the germline V gene (reference sequence). The CDR3 DNA sequence: TGTGCTAGCAGCTCCTCCCGTAATTCACCCCTCCACTTT. This translates into CASSSSRNSPLHF. The full variable domain, completed using reference TRBV7-7 and TRBJ1-6, is GAGVSQSPRYKVTKRGQDVTLRCDPISSHATLYWYQQALGQGPEFLTYFNYEAQPDKSGLPSDRFSAERPEGSISTLTIQRTEQRDSAMYRCASSSSRNSPLHFGNGTRLTVT.

The table lists this clonotype with a count of one. This chain joins TRBV25-1 and TRBJ1-1; D is possibly TRBD1 (5 bases). CDR1 and CDR2 from the germline V gene are MGHDK and SYGVNS. CDR3 length: 14 residues. Trimming cost V 8 bases and J 4 bases, with 17 bases left between them. This CDR3 is CASVDWGQGTEAFF. The CDR3 DNA follows: TGTGCCAGCGTTGACTGGGGCCAGGGCACTGAAGCTTTCTTT. The full variable domain, its missing parts supplied by reference TRBV25-1 and TRBJ1-1, is EADIYQTPRYLVIGTGKKITLECSQTMGHDKMYWYQQDPGMELHLIHYSYGVNSTEKGDLSSESTVSRIRTEHFPLTLESARPSHTSQYLCASVDWGQGTEAFFGQGTRLTVV.

This clonotype has at least ten counts. This chain connects TRBV29-1 to TRBJ1-2; D is undetermined. The germline V gene encodes CDR1 SQVTM and CDR2 ANQGSEA. The CDR3 extends over 11 amino acids. The V end lost 3 bases, the J end lost 8 bases, and 10 bases lay between the germline ends. The CDR3 here is CSVDTLGGYTF. In DNA, the CDR3 is TGCAGCGTTGATACATTAGGCGGCTACACCTTC.

In its sample, this clonotype was seen many times. V gene TRBV2 combines with J gene TRBJ1-1, with D possibly TRBD1 on 5 matching bases. The CDR3 sequence is 13 residues long. Germline V gene lookup returns CDR1 SNHLY and CDR2 FYNNEI. V lost 4 bases and J 8 bases, leaving 14 bases between the germline ends. The CDR3 loop is CASSGREGSEAFF. The CDR3 DNA sequence: TGTGCCAGCAGTGGCAGGGAAGGGTCGGAAGCTTTCTTT.

The V and J genes are TRBV9 and TRBJ1-5; TRBD1 is a possible D gene (6 bases). This CDR3 comprises 13 residues. Looked up from germline, CDR1 is SGDLS and CDR2 is YYNGEE. The ends were cut back, 4 bases at V and 5 bases at J, with 10 bases in the middle. The CDR3 sequence: CASSRTEYQPQHF. Here the CDR3 DNA reads TGTGCCAGCAGCCGGACAGAGTATCAGCCCCAGCATTTT.

The genes are TRBV29-1 and TRBJ1-1; D is ambiguous. This CDR3 spans 13 amino acids. V lost 7 bases and J lost 2, with 14 bases in between. The germline gives CDR1 SQVTM, CDR2 ANQGSEA. Here the CDR3 reads CSADRGFNTEAFF. As DNA, the CDR3 is TGCAGCGCAGACCGGGGATTTAACACTGAAGCTTTCTTT.

This clonotype occurred many times. This rearrangement joins TRBV11-2 to TRBJ1-2; D is unclear. V lost 4 bases, J lost 1 base, and 10 bases lay in between. The germline V gene has CDR1 SGHAT and CDR2 FQNNGV. The CDR3 is made up of 14 amino acids. Written as DNA, the CDR3 is TGTGCCAGCAGCTCCCTTAAGGATAACTATGGCTACACCTTC. Residues: CASSSLKDNYGYTF.

This clonotype was found many times. The CDR3 loop reads CASRQDNQPQHF. As DNA, the CDR3 is TGTGCCAGCAGACAGGACAATCAGCCCCAGCATTTT. The chain carries TRBV2 and TRBJ1-5; D is possibly TRBD1 (5 bases). This CDR3 is built from 12 residues. Trimming shortened V by 6 bases and J by 3 bases, and 6 bases separated the two germline ends. Looked up from germline, CDR1 is SNHLY and CDR2 is FYNNEI.

The chain uses TRBV7-9 and TRBJ1-3; D is ambiguous. Germline CDR1 SEHNR, CDR2 FQNEAQ (reference sequence). This CDR3 has 15 residues. The germline V and J ends were trimmed by 7 bases and 2 bases, with 15 bases remaining between them. The CDR3 region is CASTPYIYPGNTIYF. CDR3 nucleotides: TGTGCCAGCACCCCCTATATTTACCCTGGAAACACCATATATTTT.